These 24 T cell receptor beta chains were sequenced from one sample in a study of blood T cell repertoires in COVID-19. Profiling relied on immunoSEQ multiplex PCR, and the TCRdb table lists in-frame clones only, not all of them. Found here are 200,000 to 250,000 clones, around 84% of them singletons; the top ten hold 5.5% to 7%. Source material: peripheral blood. Receptor source: a man older than 75 with acute or convalescent COVID-19.

This clone was counted between two and nine times. The chain has TRBV15 and TRBJ1-6; the match to TRBD1 covers 9 bases. Trimming cost V 5 bases and J 10 bases; bases outside gene matches: 12. Germline V gives CDR1 LNHNV, CDR2 YYDKDF (reference sequence). The CDR3 is 16 amino acids. CDR3 sequence (DNA): TGTGCCACCAGCCCAGGACGGGGACAGGGTGTGTCACCCCTCCACTTT. Translated: CATSPGRGQGVSPLHF.

Here the CDR3 DNA reads TGTGCCAGCAGTGAAGAGGGGTACCTCCAAGAGACCCAGTACTTC. It is translated as CASSEEGYLQETQYF. This rearrangement joins TRBV6-1 to TRBJ2-5; tentatively, D is TRBD1 (5 bases). The CDR3 loop spans 15 amino acids. Trimming pared 1 base from V and 1 base from J, leaving 10 bases between. In germline, CDR1 is MNHNS, CDR2 SASEGT.

In DNA form, the CDR3 reads TGTGCCAGCAGGGGAGGGCGTAACTATGGCTACACCTTC. Encoded protein: CASRGGRNYGYTF. The chain uses TRBV11-2 and TRBJ1-2; D is unresolved. The ends were cut back, 6 bases at V and 1 base at J, with 9 bases in the middle. The CDR3 covers 13 residues. Germline assignment: CDR1 SGHAT and CDR2 FQNNGV.

The chain has TRBV7-9 and TRBJ2-1; TRBD1 matches 8 bases. This CDR3 is built from 14 residues. After removal of 1 base from V and 6 bases from J, the junction contained 2 bases not matched to a gene. Per germline, CDR1 SEHNR and CDR2 FQNEAQ (reference sequence). CDR3 amino acids: CASSLGTGSNEQFF. Written as DNA, the CDR3 is TGTGCCAGCAGCTTAGGGACAGGGTCCAATGAGCAGTTCTTC.

The CDR3 region has the DNA TGTGCCAGTAGTATGGCAGGGGGTTATCAGCCCCAGCATTTT. It is translated as CASSMAGGYQPQHF. This chain links TRBV19 with TRBJ1-5, with 7 bases lining up with TRBD1. Trimming removed 3 bases from V and 5 bases from J; junction bases left unmatched: 4. The CDR3 totals 14 residues. Germline V gene lookup returns CDR1 LNHDA and CDR2 SQIVND (reference sequence).

The chain's CDR3 is CASRGGTGGINEQFF. As DNA, the CDR3 is TGTGCCAGCAGGGGAGGGACAGGGGGCATAAATGAGCAGTTCTTC. The chain links TRBV25-1 to TRBJ2-1; 12 nucleotides line up with TRBD1. The junction had 7 bases not matched to a gene; V was cut back by 6 bases and J by 7 bases. In germline, CDR1 is MGHDK, CDR2 SYGVNS. The CDR3 covers 15 residues.

The table lists this clone with a count of one. The chain employs TRBV19 and TRBJ2-1; TRBD1 matches 10 bases. The germline CDR1 and CDR2 sequences are LNHDA and SQIVND (reference sequence). Trimming took 5 bases from V and 7 from J; bases not matched to a gene: 11. The CDR3 length is 16 residues. CDR3 sequence reads: CASSPSKPGQGNEQFF. The DNA for the CDR3 is TGTGCCAGTAGTCCCTCGAAACCGGGACAGGGGAATGAGCAGTTCTTC.

The V and J genes are TRBV11-2 and TRBJ1-1; TRBD1 aligns across 10 bases. The CDR3 consists of 18 residues. Germline V gives CDR1 SGHAT, CDR2 FQNNGV. V dropped 1 base and J dropped 5; count of bases not matched to a gene: 13. The CDR3 sequence is CASSLAPGAGQGRTEAFF. CDR3 nucleotides: TGTGCCAGCAGCTTAGCTCCCGGAGCGGGACAGGGGCGTACTGAAGCTTTCTTT.

The chain recombines TRBV7-6 with TRBJ1-2; 7 bases are a match to TRBD1. The V segment lost 5 bases and the J segment 4 bases; nucleotides outside the gene matches: 4. The CDR3 runs 13 residues. Germline-derived CDR1 and CDR2 are SGHVS and FNYEAQ. The CDR3 nucleotides are TGTGCCAGCAGCCCTGACAGGGTCTATGGCTACACCTTC. Translation gives CASSPDRVYGYTF.

The V and J genes are TRBV5-1 and TRBJ2-7, with TRBD1 as a possible D gene (5 bases). V was clipped by 0 bases and J by 1 base, with 11 bases between them. The length of the CDR3 is 15 residues. Germline CDR1 SGHRS, CDR2 YFSETQ. In DNA, the CDR3 is TGCGCCAGCAGCTTGGGTCCAGGGCAATCCTACGAGCAGTACGTC. Translating gives CASSLGPGQSYEQYV.

V usage is TRBV25-1 and J usage is TRBJ1-2; D is perhaps TRBD1 (5 bases). The germline V gene has CDR1 MGHDK and CDR2 SYGVNS. Between the trimmed V and J ends, which lost 6 bases and 5 bases, there was a span of 10 bases. The CDR3 is 12 residues long. The DNA of the CDR3 is TGTGCCAGCAGCTACCGGGGGTATGGCTACACCTTC. Translating it yields CASSYRGYGYTF.

This chain links TRBV7-2 with TRBJ2-4; TRBD2 matches at 10 bases. V shed 2 bases, J shed 9 bases, and the junction held 4 bases outside the gene matches. Germline loops: CDR1 SGHTA, CDR2 FQGNSA. CDR3 length: 14 amino acids. Written as DNA, the CDR3 is TGTGCCAGCAGCTTACCAGCGGGAGGGTCCATTCAGTACTTC. The encoded protein is CASSLPAGGSIQYF.

The rearrangement joins TRBV27 to TRBJ1-5, with D tentatively TRBD1 (5 bases). Germline CDR1 is MNHEY and CDR2 is SMNVEV (reference sequence). The CDR3 length is 13 residues. The V and J ends lost 6 bases and 7 bases respectively, with 13 bases between them. The CDR3 reads CASRKGVLQPQHF. The CDR3 nucleotides read TGTGCCAGCAGAAAAGGGGTTTTGCAGCCCCAGCATTTT.

This clone showed up just a few times. Other DNA sequences from this sample encode an identical CDR3 as well. The rearrangement joins TRBV14 to TRBJ2-3, with D hard to call. The CDR3 contains 13 residues. V lost 0 bases, J lost 4 bases, and 5 bases lay in between. Germline CDR1 is SGHDN and CDR2 is FVKESK. CDR3 sequence: CASSQDLSDTQYF. CDR3 coding DNA: TGTGCCAGCAGCCAAGATCTCTCAGATACGCAGTATTTT.

The genes are TRBV11-2 and TRBJ2-7, with 11 nucleotides matching TRBD1. This CDR3 is 15 amino acids long. CDR1 SGHAT and CDR2 FQNNGV come from the germline V gene. Losses at the gene ends were 1 base for V and 6 bases for J; bases not matched to a gene: 5. The DNA of the CDR3 is TGTGCCAGCAGCTTAGTCCGGACAGGGGGCCGCGAGCAGTACTTC. Amino acids: CASSLVRTGGREQYF.

The chain couples TRBV7-9 to TRBJ1-1, with TRBD1 matching over 7 bases. This CDR3 contains 12 residues. V lost 6 bases and J lost 6; bases outside the gene matches: 4. Germline CDR1 and CDR2: SEHNR and FQNEAQ (reference sequence). For the CDR3, the DNA is TGTGCCAGCAGACTAGGGGGCTCTGAAGCTTTCTTT. Translated, it gives CASRLGGSEAFF.

The chain has TRBV5-1 and TRBJ1-2, with 9 bases aligning to TRBD1. This CDR3 spans 13 amino acids. Losses at the gene ends were 4 bases for V and 7 bases for J; bases not matched to a gene: 5. The germline gives CDR1 SGHRS, CDR2 YFSETQ. CDR3 residues: CASSPGTGSGYTF. The CDR3 bases are TGCGCCAGCAGCCCAGGGACAGGGAGTGGCTACACCTTC.

This chain joins TRBV5-1 and TRBJ2-4; D perhaps matches TRBD1 (5 bases). CDR1 and CDR2 from the germline V gene are SGHRS and YFSETQ. This CDR3 has 14 residues. Trimming cost V 1 base and J 9 bases, with 14 bases left between them. The CDR3 DNA reads TGCGCCAGCAGCTTGTCAGGGTCCCAGGGCATTCAGTACTTC. As protein: CASSLSGSQGIQYF. Complete variable domain (other parts from reference TRBV5-1 and TRBJ2-4): KAGVTQTPRYLIKTRGQQVTLSCSPISGHRSVSWYQQTPGQGLQFLFEYFSETQRNKGNFPGRFSGRQFSNSRSEMNVSTLELGDSALYLCASSLSGSQGIQYFGAGTRLSVL.

The rearrangement uses TRBV4-2 and TRBJ2-5; the match to TRBD2 covers 9 bases. CDR3 length: 14 residues. Per the germline V gene, CDR1 is LGHNA and CDR2 is YNFKEQ. V shed 4 bases and J 5 bases; nucleotides not matched to a gene: 5. The CDR3 DNA is TGTGCCAGCAGCCGTCCGGCGGGAGGGGAGACCCAGTACTTC. Its protein product is CASSRPAGGETQYF.

CDR3 in amino acids: CASSQDNAGVEELFF. The CDR3 DNA reads TGCGCCAGCAGCCAAGATAACGCGGGAGTAGAGGAGCTGTTTTTT. The V call is TRBV4-1, the J call TRBJ2-2; 7 bases match TRBD2. The CDR3 extends over 15 amino acids. Germline V gives CDR1 MGHRA, CDR2 YSYEKL. Trimming cost V 0 bases and J 10 bases; bases outside gene matches: 8.

This chain links TRBV5-5 with TRBJ2-7; D is perhaps TRBD1 (6 bases). Germline CDR1 is SGHKS and CDR2 is YYEKEE (reference sequence). The ends were cut back, 0 bases at V and 0 bases at J, with 13 bases in the middle. The CDR3 runs 16 residues. The CDR3 coding sequence is TGTGCCAGCAGCTTGGTTACCAGGGGCACCTCCTACGAGCAGTACGTC. It specifies CASSLVTRGTSYEQYV.

In this sample, this clone turned up many times. V usage is TRBV14 and J usage is TRBJ2-7, with 9 bases lining up with TRBD2. Germline loops: CDR1 SGHDN, CDR2 FVKESK. This CDR3 has 18 residues. CDR3 in DNA: TGTGCTGACCGTCGATTAGCGGGAGAGCCCCTCTCGGGCTACGAGCAGTACGTC. Its translation: CADRRLAGEPLSGYEQYV.

The chain recombines TRBV18 with TRBJ1-1, with D uncertain. The CDR3 loop spans 12 amino acids. V lost 3 bases and J lost 5, with 7 bases in between. Germline values: CDR1 KGHSH, CDR2 LQKENI. As DNA, the CDR3 is TGTGCCAGCTCACCCTCGAGGACTGAAGCTTTCTTT. This sequence encodes CASSPSRTEAFF.

The chain recombines TRBV18 with TRBJ1-3; 7 bases line up with TRBD1. The CDR3 consists of 18 residues. V lost 3 bases to trimming and J lost 2 bases; unmatched junction nucleotides: 13. In germline, CDR1 is KGHSH, CDR2 LQKENI. The chain's CDR3 is CASSPSLEGAATGNTIYF. Here the CDR3 DNA reads TGTGCCAGCTCACCCTCCCTCGAGGGGGCAGCGACTGGAAACACCATATATTTT. Based on the CDR3 plus reference TRBV18 and TRBJ1-3, the full variable domain is NAGVMQNPRHLVRRRGQEARLRCSPMKGHSHVYWYRQLPEEGLKFMVYLQKENIIDESGMPKERFSAEFPKEGPSILRIQQVVRGDSAAYFCASSPSLEGAATGNTIYFGEGSWLTVV.